This TCR beta chain originates from a study of shared clonotypes between healthy human individuals. Study-level findings and limits: Sampling covered nothing but blood. Tissue TCR repertoires likely differ from those found in blood.

On this clone itself: Its antigen is unknown.

When replicate PCRs were run on sorted subsets, they used around 200 ng DNA, approximately 33,000 T cell genomes. Using immunoSEQ multiplex PCR, the repertoire was profiled, and TCRdb retains in-frame clones only, with some absent. The sample records approximately 740,000 clones, roughly 92% being singletons. It was CD45RO-negative cells, positively selected for CCR7, that made up naive CD8 cells, with terminally differentiated effector memory CD45RA+ cells excluded. Trimming stripped 3 bases from V and 0 bases from J, with 10 bases between. Germline-derived CDR1 and CDR2 are SGDLS and YYNGEE. This CDR3 contains 14 residues.

The sequence was obtained from a man aged 25-45 years in good health. This chain links TRBV9 with TRBJ2-7; D is perhaps TRBD1 (6 bases). Sequenced sample: naive CD8+ T cells sorted from blood. The chain's CDR3 is CASSAGHFSYEQYF. The CDR3 coding sequence is TGTGCCAGCAGCGCGGGACATTTCTCCTACGAGCAGTACTTC.